A single sample is the source of the 28 T cell receptor beta chains below, sequenced in a study of beta chain features in type 1 diabetes. What was sequenced were expressed TCRB transcripts, since all of the isolated RNA had been reverse transcribed. Clones were sequenced by immunoSEQ multiplex PCR, and TCRdb holds only the in-frame ones, with some missing. The sample has nearly 250,000 clones, 68% seen once. Source material: naive CD4+ T cells from blood. The receptors were sampled from a man aged 25-40 years in good health.

This clone has a handful of counts. The V call is TRBV29-1, the J call TRBJ2-3, with TRBD1 matching 8 bases. The CDR3 runs to 14 residues. Trimming took 5 bases from V and 1 from J; bases not matched to a gene: 5. Germline CDR1 is SQVTM and CDR2 is ANQGSEA. The CDR3 sequence is CSVQGAIGTDTQYF. CDR3 nucleotides: TGCAGCGTTCAGGGGGCAATCGGCACAGATACGCAGTATTTT.

The rearrangement joins TRBV28 to TRBJ2-7, with 7 bases fitting TRBD2. The CDR3 covers 15 residues. V shed 6 bases, J shed 1 base, and the junction held 9 bases outside the gene matches. Per germline, CDR1 MDHEN and CDR2 SYDVKM. The CDR3 protein is CASSDASGASYEQYF. The CDR3 DNA follows: TGTGCCAGCAGCGATGCCAGCGGGGCATCCTACGAGCAGTACTTC. Supplemented by reference TRBV28 and TRBJ2-7, the full variable domain reads DVKVTQSSRYLVKRTGEKVFLECVQDMDHENMFWYRQDPGLGLRLIYFSYDVKMKEKGDIPEGYSVSREKKERFSLILESASTNQTSMYLCASSDASGASYEQYFGPGTRLTVT.

The gene calls are TRBV29-1 and TRBJ2-3; 9 nucleotides line up with TRBD1. CDR3 size: 14 residues. Germline assignment: CDR1 SQVTM and CDR2 ANQGSEA. V trimming: 3 bases; J trimming: 3 bases; junction bases outside the gene matches: 4. CDR3 protein: CSVEGDRDTDTQYF. The CDR3 region has the DNA TGCAGCGTTGAGGGGGACAGGGATACAGATACGCAGTATTTT.

The chain links TRBV5-4 to TRBJ1-1; D is unresolved. Between the trimmed V and J ends, which lost 3 bases and 8 bases, there was a span of 11 bases. The CDR3 runs 12 residues. CDR1 SGHNT and CDR2 YYREEE come from the germline V gene (reference sequence). CDR3 bases: TGTGCCAGCAGCTCCCGAGATGGAGAAGCTTTCTTT. It yields the protein CASSSRDGEAFF.

About this clone itself: Other DNA sequences of this sample code for an identical CDR3. This chain connects TRBV30 to TRBJ2-1, with unresolved D. V lost 5 bases to trimming and J lost 4 bases, with 9 bases between them. CDR1 and CDR2 (germline): GTSNPN, SVGIG (reference sequence). The CDR3 is 12 amino acids. The DNA of the CDR3 is TGTGCCTGGGGCAGATCGTACAATGAGCAGTTCTTC. It encodes CAWGRSYNEQFF.

V gene TRBV7-8 combines with J gene TRBJ2-5; D is unclear. The CDR3 runs 14 residues. Trimming removed 2 bases from V and 1 base from J, with 8 bases in between. CDR1 and CDR2 (germline): SGHVS, FQNEAQ. CDR3 nucleotide sequence: TGTGCCAGCAGCTTACCGACAACCCAAGAGACCCAGTACTTC. It specifies CASSLPTTQETQYF. The variable domain in full, with the rest retrieved from reference TRBV7-8 and TRBJ2-5, is GAGVSQSPRYKVAKRGQDVALRCDPISGHVSLFWYQQALGQGPEFLTYFQNEAQLDKSGLPSDRFFAERPEGSVSTLKIQRTQQEDSAVYLCASSLPTTQETQYFGPGTRLLVL.

The rearrangement links TRBV29-1 to TRBJ1-4, with D perhaps matching TRBD1 (5 bases). Trimming stripped 4 bases from V and 8 bases from J, with 11 bases between. CDR3 length equals 12 residues. Germline CDR1 SQVTM, CDR2 ANQGSEA. The DNA of the CDR3 is TGCAGCGTTGGAGGGGAGGGGGAAAAACTGTTTTTT. This translates into CSVGGEGEKLFF.

The chain recombines TRBV29-1 with TRBJ2-1, with 7 positions matching TRBD1. This CDR3 is 14 amino acids long. Germline V gives CDR1 SQVTM, CDR2 ANQGSEA. The junction had 14 bases not matched to a gene; V was cut back by 6 bases and J by 9 bases. The CDR3 nucleotides read TGCAGCGTCAACAGGGGCAGGTCTCTTCCTGAGCAGTTCTTC. Translation gives CSVNRGRSLPEQFF.

V and J are TRBV7-9 and TRBJ2-3; unclear D gene. Germline values: CDR1 SEHNR, CDR2 FQNEAQ (reference sequence). The CDR3 loop spans 12 amino acids. V lost 5 bases and J 4 bases, leaving 7 bases between the germline ends. CDR3 coding DNA: TGTGCCAGCAGCCCAGTATCAGATACGCAGTATTTT. It is translated as CASSPVSDTQYF.

The chain is built from TRBV25-1 and TRBJ2-7; weak D call: TRBD1 (5 bases). The CDR3 totals 16 residues. Looked up from germline, CDR1 is MGHDK and CDR2 is SYGVNS. V lost 2 bases, J lost 6 bases, and 20 bases lay in between. The CDR3 loop reads CASSETLTVISGEQYF. CDR3 DNA sequence: TGTGCCAGCAGTGAAACTTTGACAGTCATCTCGGGCGAGCAGTACTTC.

The chain carries TRBV21-1 and TRBJ2-3; the D call in the table, TRBD2, was not verified against the DNA. TRBV21-1 is an annotated pseudogene. The CDR3 is made up of 18 amino acids. The CDR3 spells CASSKLRVQREGGVSQYF. The CDR3 DNA is TGTGCCAGCAGCAAACTTAGGGTCCAGCGGGAGGGAGGAGTATCGCAGTATTTT.

The chain links TRBV5-4 to TRBJ2-5; the D gene is possibly TRBD2 (7 bases). Looked up from germline, CDR1 is SGHNT and CDR2 is YYREEE (reference sequence). The V and J ends lost 4 bases and 4 bases respectively, with 11 bases between them. CDR3 length: 13 amino acids. The CDR3: CASSPGGGETQYF. The CDR3 DNA sequence: TGTGCCAGCAGCCCGGGGGGCGGAGAGACCCAGTACTTC.

V gene TRBV25-1 combines with J gene TRBJ2-3, with 9 nucleotides matching TRBD2. In germline, CDR1 is MGHDK, CDR2 SYGVNS. The CDR3 has 13 residues. V shed 5 bases, J shed 3 bases, and the junction held 0 bases outside the gene matches. CDR3 in DNA: TGTGCCAGCAGTACTAGCGGGACAGATACGCAGTATTTT. Protein product: CASSTSGTDTQYF.

The rearrangement links TRBV6-5 to TRBJ2-4; 7 nucleotides agree with TRBD1. V shed 8 bases and J 13 bases; nucleotides not matched to a gene: 8. This CDR3 comprises 11 residues. Germline loops: CDR1 MNHEY, CDR2 SVGAGI. The CDR3 spells CASSKGALQYF. The CDR3 coding sequence is TGTGCCAGCTCGAAGGGGGCACTACAGTACTTC.

This clone was detected a few times. The chain uses TRBV30 and TRBJ1-1, with D possibly matching TRBD1 (5 bases). The germline CDR1 and CDR2 sequences are GTSNPN and SVGIG (reference sequence). Trimming cost V 8 bases and J 1 base, with 14 bases left between them. The CDR3 length is 13 residues. CDR3 loop: CAGTGTRNTEAFF. CDR3 nucleotide sequence: TGTGCCGGAACCGGGACTAGGAACACTGAAGCTTTCTTT.

V and J are TRBV7-9 and TRBJ2-3; 10 positions match TRBD1. V was clipped by 2 bases and J by 5 bases; unmatched bases: 4. Germline assignment: CDR1 SEHNR and CDR2 FQNEAQ (reference sequence). This CDR3 has 15 residues. The CDR3 sequence is CASSLRQGAGDTQYF. The CDR3 DNA sequence: TGTGCCAGCAGCTTAAGACAGGGGGCAGGAGATACGCAGTATTTT.

V and J are TRBV28 and TRBJ2-1; 14 nucleotides line up with TRBD2. CDR1 and CDR2 (germline): MDHEN, SYDVKM. The length of the CDR3 is 17 residues. The trim removed 6 bases at V and 1 base at J, leaving 5 bases unmatched. CDR3 protein: CASRGTSGSGSYNEQFF. CDR3 bases: TGTGCCAGCAGGGGGACTAGCGGGAGCGGGTCCTACAATGAGCAGTTCTTC. The full variable domain, its missing parts supplied by reference TRBV28 and TRBJ2-1, is DVKVTQSSRYLVKRTGEKVFLECVQDMDHENMFWYRQDPGLGLRLIYFSYDVKMKEKGDIPEGYSVSREKKERFSLILESASTNQTSMYLCASRGTSGSGSYNEQFFGPGTRLTVL.

Only a few counts were recorded for this clone. J is TRBJ1-1 and V is TRBV30, with D tentatively TRBD1 (6 bases). This CDR3 is 16 amino acids long. The germline V and J ends were trimmed by 6 bases and 1 base, with 21 bases remaining between them. Per germline, CDR1 GTSNPN and CDR2 SVGIG (reference sequence). CDR3 region: CACILVTEDRNTEAFF. Here the CDR3 DNA reads TGTGCCTGTATCCTAGTCACGGAGGACAGGAACACTGAAGCTTTCTTT.

Comment on this clone: The sample has other DNA sequences that encode this CDR3 too. The CDR3 loop is CASSLGYEQYF. Written as DNA, the CDR3 is TGTGCCAGCAGTTTGGGCTACGAGCAGTACTTC. This chain connects TRBV28 to TRBJ2-7; D remains unclear. The CDR3 is 11 amino acids. CDR1 is MDHEN, CDR2 SYDVKM, per germline. Trimming cost V 3 bases and J 3 bases, with 3 bases left between them.

The chain recombines TRBV29-1 with TRBJ2-5; TRBD2 matches at 8 bases. V lost 8 bases and J lost 2; bases outside the gene matches: 4. Germline CDR1 SQVTM, CDR2 ANQGSEA. The CDR3 is made up of 12 amino acids. CDR3 amino acids: CSLAGPQETQYF. In DNA, the CDR3 is TGCAGCTTAGCGGGGCCTCAAGAGACCCAGTACTTC. The full variable domain, in which reference TRBV29-1 and TRBJ2-5 provide the parts outside the CDR3, is SAVISQKPSRDICQRGTSLTIQCQVDSQVTMMFWYRQQPGQSLTLIATANQGSEATYESGFVIDKFPISRPNLTFSTLTVSNMSPEDSSIYLCSLAGPQETQYFGPGTRLLVL.

CDR3 bases: TGTGCCACCAGCAGAGATCGGCAGGGTGGTGGCTACACCTTC. This gives the protein CATSRDRQGGGYTF. The chain recombines TRBV15 with TRBJ1-2, with a possible D match to TRBD1 (5 bases). Germline-derived CDR1 and CDR2 are LNHNV and YYDKDF (reference sequence). Deletions cut 0 bases from V and 7 bases from J, with 12 bases between. CDR3 length: 14 residues.

This clone showed up just once. The V and J genes are TRBV5-4 and TRBJ2-1; TRBD2 matches at 8 bases. V was pared by 2 bases and J by 7 bases, with 8 bases of the junction left unmatched. Germline-derived CDR1 and CDR2 are SGHNT and YYREEE (reference sequence). The length of the CDR3 is 15 residues. The CDR3 nucleotides read TGTGCCAGCAGCTTCGGAGGGCCGGGAGGGAATGAGCAGTTCTTC. Protein sequence: CASSFGGPGGNEQFF.

The chain employs TRBV30 and TRBJ2-3, with unresolved D. With 0 bases removed from V and 7 bases from J, the gap between germline ends came to 8 bases. There are 12 residues in the CDR3. Germline V CDR1 and CDR2: GTSNPN, SVGIG (reference sequence). CDR3 nucleotides: TGTGCCTGGAGTGTAAAGGCAAATACGCAGTATTTT. Encoded protein: CAWSVKANTQYF.

The chain couples TRBV30 to TRBJ2-3, with 8 bases identical to TRBD2. The germline CDR1 and CDR2 sequences are GTSNPN and SVGIG (reference sequence). This CDR3 spans 16 amino acids. The V gene end was trimmed by 5 bases and the J gene end by 2 bases; junction bases not matched to a gene: 12. This CDR3 reads CAWGRGLAGHTDTQYF. Here the CDR3 DNA reads TGTGCCTGGGGGCGCGGGCTAGCGGGCCACACAGATACGCAGTATTTT.

This chain uses TRBV10-3 with TRBJ2-7, with D perhaps TRBD2 (6 bases). CDR3 length: 11 amino acids. The V gene's germline CDR1 is ENHRY and CDR2 SYGVKD. Trimming pared 10 bases from V and 3 bases from J, leaving 10 bases between. DNA for the CDR3: TGTGCCACGCGGGACGGCTACGAGCAGTACTTC. This translates into CATRDGYEQYF.

This clone appeared once. The chain recombines TRBV27 with TRBJ1-2; TRBD1 agrees at 8 bases. Germline V gene sequence: CDR1 MNHEY, CDR2 SMNVEV (reference sequence). The junction had 5 bases not matched to a gene; V was cut back by 5 bases and J by 3 bases. The CDR3 extends over 14 amino acids. CDR3 protein: CASSLTGAHYGYTF. CDR3 DNA: TGTGCCAGCAGTCTGACAGGGGCCCACTATGGCTACACCTTC.

The chain uses TRBV7-2 and TRBJ2-5, with 9 nucleotides matching TRBD2. V lost 0 bases to trimming and J lost 7 bases; unmatched junction nucleotides: 15. The CDR3 is made up of 18 amino acids. Germline V gene lookup returns CDR1 SGHTA and CDR2 FQGNSA. The CDR3 nucleotides read TGTGCCAGCAGCTTAGCGGTGGAGGGAGCGGGAGGTCGCGGGACCCAGTACTTC. Amino acid sequence: CASSLAVEGAGGRGTQYF.

This clone showed up just a few times. The chain couples TRBV7-9 to TRBJ2-3; 7 positions agree with TRBD1. Germline V gives CDR1 SEHNR, CDR2 FQNEAQ (reference sequence). V dropped 5 bases and J dropped 1; count of bases not matched to a gene: 3. This CDR3 is built from 14 residues. The CDR3 region is CASSPGQGTDTQYF. DNA for the CDR3: TGTGCCAGCAGCCCCGGACAGGGCACAGATACGCAGTATTTT.